The present entry profiles one TCR beta chain with its context. The V and J ends lost 6 bases and 4 bases respectively, with 16 bases between them. Germline CDR1 is SGHDT and CDR2 is YYEEEE. CDR3 length equals 14 residues. The data originate from a study of blood T cell repertoires in COVID-19. The wider study: The samples span acute and convalescent COVID-19 from the United States, Italy and Spain. T cells, B-cell-depleted T cells, or PBMCs provided the cDNA or gDNA that served as material.

How the authors handled the data: Reference gene primers were amplified, and this amplification served to estimate nucleated cell counts. Here immunoSEQ multiplex PCR was the method, and the copy in TCRdb shows in-frame clones only, minus some. That table is the source of V, J and clone size, and D and trimming were worked out from the DNA. The table lists approximately 100,000 clones, more than 90% of them singletons. Material: peripheral blood. This receptor was taken from an older man with acute or convalescent COVID-19. The chain employs TRBV5-6 and TRBJ1-1, with unresolved D. CDR3 sequence: CASTRPEKSTEAFF. The CDR3, as DNA: TGTGCCAGCACCCGGCCGGAGAAGAGCACTGAAGCTTTCTTT. Full variable domain (outside the CDR3, taken from reference TRBV5-6 and TRBJ1-1): DAGVTQSPTHLIKTRGQQVTLRCSPKSGHDTVSWYQQALGQGPQFIFQYYEEEERQRGNFPDRFSGHQFPNYSSELNVNALLLGDSALYLCASTRPEKSTEAFFGQGTRLTVV.